The clone carrying this T cell receptor (beta chain) was seen once. This sample is part of a study of T cell changes during pregnancy in multiple sclerosis. Libraries were prepared by immunoSEQ multiplex PCR; TCRdb keeps only in-frame clonotypes and omits some of them. Here the sample spans around 42,000 clones, about 90% being singletons. This TCR was sampled from a female donor in good health, enrolled as a control in a pregnancy study. Here the sequenced sample was CD4+ T cells from peripheral blood mononuclear cells, taken in the second trimester of pregnancy.

The CDR3 is CASSLRGGSSYNSPLHF. The CDR3 DNA reads as TGTGCCAGCAGCTTACGCGGGGGAAGCTCCTATAATTCACCCCTCCACTTT. V gene TRBV7-3 combines with J gene TRBJ1-6, with D perhaps matching TRBD1 (5 bases). The V and J ends lost 2 bases and 0 bases respectively, with 11 bases between them. CDR3 size: 17 residues. CDR1 and CDR2 (germline): SGHTA, FQGTGA.